These 27 T cell receptor beta chains share one sample of origin, sequenced in a study of blood T cell repertoires in COVID-19. Libraries were prepared by immunoSEQ multiplex PCR; TCRdb keeps only in-frame clonotypes and omits some of them. Among about 280,000 clones listed, approximately 90% were seen once. Input material: PBMCs or T cells enriched from blood (not recorded which). The receptors derive from a woman aged 60 to 75 in a cohort exposed to, infected with or recovered from COVID-19 (not recorded which).

This chain links TRBV7-2 with TRBJ2-7; tentative D call: TRBD2 (6 bases). This CDR3 comprises 16 residues. V lost 1 base and J 6 bases, leaving 19 bases between the germline ends. Germline loops: CDR1 SGHTA, CDR2 FQGNSA. CDR3 loop: CASSLVNRRATSEQYF. DNA for the CDR3: TGTGCCAGCAGCTTAGTTAATAGACGTGCGACTAGCGAGCAGTACTTC.

The rearrangement uses TRBV7-9 and TRBJ1-4; no reliable D call. The germline V gene encodes CDR1 SEHNR and CDR2 FQNEAQ (reference sequence). V was shortened by 3 bases and J by 6 bases, with 11 bases between the two germline ends. This CDR3 region has 14 residues. CDR3 loop: CASSFTGQDEKLFF. The DNA of the CDR3 is TGTGCCAGCAGCTTCACTGGGCAGGATGAAAAACTGTTTTTT.

The rearrangement links TRBV5-8 to TRBJ1-2, with D possibly matching TRBD1 (5 bases). CDR3 size: 15 residues. The germline V gene has CDR1 SGHTS and CDR2 YDEGEE. Trimming pared 4 bases from V and 3 bases from J, leaving 16 bases between. As DNA, the CDR3 is TGTGCCAGCAGCAGATCGGGGACTGGCTACTATGGCTACACCTTC. Translation: CASSRSGTGYYGYTF. Supplemented by reference TRBV5-8 and TRBJ1-2, the full variable domain reads EAGVTQSPTHLIKTRGQQATLRCSPISGHTSVYWYQQALGLGLQFLLWYDEGEERNRGNFPPRFSGRQFPNYSSELNVNALELEDSALYLCASSRSGTGYYGYTFGSGTRLTVV.

The chain combines TRBV3-1 (or the pseudogene TRBV3-2) with TRBJ1-2; D is perhaps TRBD1 (5 bases). Trimming stripped 1 base from V and 4 bases from J, with 16 bases between. The germline V gene has CDR1 LGHDT and CDR2 YNNKEL (reference sequence). The CDR3 spans 16 residues. In DNA form, the CDR3 reads TGTGCCAGCAGCCAAGCTAGACAGCGTCTCCTCTATGGCTACACCTTC. Residues: CASSQARQRLLYGYTF.

This sequence joins TRBV7-2 and TRBJ2-1; TRBD1 matches 7 bases. Germline CDR1 and CDR2: SGHTA and FQGNSA. The CDR3 is 15 amino acids. The J segment lost 9 bases and the V segment lost 3 bases, leaving 11 bases of the junction unmatched. The CDR3 region is CASSFRGFGSGEQFF. CDR3 DNA sequence: TGTGCCAGCAGCTTCAGGGGGTTTGGGTCTGGTGAGCAGTTCTTC.

The chain uses TRBV2 and TRBJ1-3, with D uncertain. The length of the CDR3 is 14 residues. The V end was cut by 7 bases, the J end by 3 bases, with 13 bases between. CDR1 is SNHLY, CDR2 FYNNEI, per germline. The CDR3 nucleotides are TGTGCCAGCACCGCAGGAGCGGGTGGAAACACCATATATTTT. As protein: CASTAGAGGNTIYF.

The V gene is TRBV6-1, the J gene TRBJ2-1, with TRBD2 identical over 10 bases. This CDR3 contains 16 residues. J gave up 8 bases and V 1 base, and 8 bases lay outside the gene matches. Germline CDR1 is MNHNS and CDR2 is SASEGT. Here the CDR3 DNA reads TGTGCCAGCAGTGAAGTGTTAGCGGGAGGAGCCGATGAGCAGTTCTTC. Encoded protein: CASSEVLAGGADEQFF.

The chain combines TRBV2 with TRBJ1-4, with a possible D match to TRBD1 (5 bases). The ends were cut back, 5 bases at V and 3 bases at J, with 28 bases in the middle. The CDR3 loop spans 20 amino acids. The germline CDR1 and CDR2 sequences are SNHLY and FYNNEI. The chain's CDR3 is CASSLFFFGARGAANEKLFF. For the CDR3, the DNA is TGTGCCAGCAGTCTTTTCTTCTTTGGGGCGCGAGGCGCCGCTAATGAAAAACTGTTTTTT.

V gene TRBV7-6 combines with J gene TRBJ2-1; perhaps TRBD2 as D (6 bases). From germline, CDR1 is SGHVS and CDR2 FNYEAQ. The CDR3 contains 15 residues. Trimming took off 4 bases at V and 2 bases at J, with 12 bases between the two ends. The CDR3 bases are TGTGCCAGCAGCTCCGGGAGTTCGACCTACAATGAGCAGTTCTTC. Its protein is CASSSGSSTYNEQFF.

This clone showed up just once. The chain employs TRBV2 and TRBJ2-2, with D perhaps TRBD2 (6 bases). The CDR3 covers 14 residues. The germline V gene has CDR1 SNHLY and CDR2 FYNNEI. V was trimmed by 1 base and J by 7 bases, leaving 10 bases between them. For the CDR3, the DNA is TGTGCCAGCAGTGAAGTATCCGGGGGCGGGGAGCTGTTTTTT. The encoded protein is CASSEVSGGGELFF.

The CDR3 loop reads CASSIHRRNQPQHF. The CDR3 coding sequence is TGTGCCAGTAGTATCCACAGGCGCAATCAGCCCCAGCATTTT. V is TRBV19 and J is TRBJ1-5; TRBD1 is a possible D gene (5 bases). Germline V CDR1 and CDR2: LNHDA, SQIVND (reference sequence). There are 14 residues in the CDR3. V was cut by 3 bases and J by 2 bases, with 8 bases left in between.

The J gene is TRBJ2-7, the V gene TRBV6-5, with TRBD2 matching 7 bases. The trim removed 10 bases at V and 1 base at J, leaving 4 bases unmatched. This CDR3 comprises 12 residues. Germline V gene sequence: CDR1 MNHEY, CDR2 SVGAGI. The CDR3: CATASGSYEQYF. Here the CDR3 DNA reads TGTGCCACGGCTAGCGGATCCTACGAGCAGTACTTC.

This chain links TRBV19 with TRBJ2-3; possibly TRBD1 for D (5 bases). From germline, CDR1 is LNHDA and CDR2 SQIVND (reference sequence). Trimming shortened V by 3 bases and J by 1 base, and 8 bases separated the two germline ends. The CDR3 covers 14 residues. The CDR3 region is CASSIDSRTDTQYF. Here the CDR3 DNA reads TGTGCCAGTAGTATTGACAGCCGCACAGATACGCAGTATTTT. Full variable domain (remainder filled in from reference TRBV19 and TRBJ2-3): DGGITQSPKYLFRKEGQNVTLSCEQNLNHDAMYWYRQDPGQGLRLIYYSQIVNDFQKGDIAEGYSVSREKKESFPLTVTSAQKNPTAFYLCASSIDSRTDTQYFGPGTRLTVL.

The gene calls are TRBV12-3 or TRBV12-4 and TRBJ1-1; the D is unclear. The CDR3 is 13 amino acids. Between the trimmed V and J ends, which lost 11 bases and 4 bases, there was a span of 17 bases. The CDR3 nucleotides read TGTGCCTCCCGAAGGGAAGGGAGCACTGAAGCTTTCTTT. It codes for CASRREGSTEAFF.

The chain has TRBV4-2 and TRBJ2-7; no reliable D call. The CDR3 is made up of 11 amino acids. Trimming pared 1 base from V and 5 bases from J, leaving 3 bases between. Germline V gene data show CDR1 as LGHNA and CDR2 as YNFKEQ. This CDR3 reads CASSQVDEQYF. The CDR3 region has the DNA TGTGCCAGCAGCCAAGTCGACGAGCAGTACTTC.

The chain has TRBV7-2 and TRBJ1-4, with 8 bases identical to TRBD1. CDR3 length equals 15 residues. Trimming cost V 3 bases and J 4 bases; bases outside gene matches: 4. From germline, CDR1 is SGHTA and CDR2 FQGNSA. In DNA form, the CDR3 reads TGTGCCAGCAGCTTCGTACAGGGGGTTAATGAAAAACTGTTTTTT. Residues: CASSFVQGVNEKLFF.

The chain joins TRBV7-3 to TRBJ2-7; 8 bases align to TRBD1. This CDR3 comprises 14 residues. In germline, CDR1 is SGHTA, CDR2 FQGTGA. V trimming: 6 bases; J trimming: 4 bases; junction bases outside the gene matches: 8. CDR3: CASRPPGQVYEQYF. The DNA for the CDR3 is TGTGCCAGCAGGCCGCCGGGACAGGTGTACGAGCAGTACTTC.

The chain combines TRBV3-1 (or the pseudogene TRBV3-2) with TRBJ2-4; TRBD2 might be the D (5 bases). This CDR3 region has 15 residues. Germline V lookup: CDR1 LGHDT, CDR2 YNNKEL (reference sequence). V gave up 6 bases and J gave up 7 bases, with 19 bases separating them. The CDR3 bases are TGTGCCAGCAGTCACGCCGTTGGAGGCGGCAACATTCAGTACTTC. This translates into CASSHAVGGGNIQYF.

This chain uses TRBV7-9 with TRBJ1-3; the match to TRBD1 covers 7 bases. Germline-derived CDR1 and CDR2 are SEHNR and FQNEAQ (reference sequence). This CDR3 has 16 residues. The V and J ends lost 5 bases and 0 bases, in that order; junction bases with no gene match: 7. CDR3 DNA sequence: TGTGCCAGCAGCCAGAGACAGGGCAACTCTGGAAACACCATATATTTT. Residues: CASSQRQGNSGNTIYF.

As to this clone: At the DNA level, this CDR3 is encoded by other sequences in the same sample as well. The CDR3 sequence is CASSPTSGSTDTQYF. CDR3 nucleotides: TGTGCCAGCAGCCCGACTAGCGGAAGCACAGATACGCAGTATTTT. V is TRBV3-1 (or the pseudogene TRBV3-2) and J is TRBJ2-3; 9 bases match TRBD2. From germline, CDR1 is LGHDT and CDR2 YNNKEL (reference sequence). Trimming cost V 4 bases and J 0 bases; bases outside gene matches: 2. This CDR3 comprises 15 residues.

This chain connects TRBV28 to TRBJ2-1; TRBD2 agrees at 13 bases. V was pared by 7 bases and J by 5 bases, with 14 bases of the junction left unmatched. Germline V gives CDR1 MDHEN, CDR2 SYDVKM. The CDR3 length is 18 residues. The DNA of the CDR3 is TGTGCCAGCACCATCGGACTAGCGGGAGTTAATTTCCACAATGAGCAGTTCTTC. Protein: CASTIGLAGVNFHNEQFF.

The genes are TRBV3-1 (or the pseudogene TRBV3-2) and TRBJ2-7; TRBD2 matches at 13 bases. From germline, CDR1 is LGHDT and CDR2 YNNKEL (reference sequence). V gave up 4 bases and J gave up 0 bases; unmatched junction bases: 3. The CDR3 is 16 amino acids. The CDR3 sequence: CASSLRTSGSSYEQYF. CDR3 nucleotides: TGTGCCAGCAGCCTCCGGACTAGCGGGAGCTCCTACGAGCAGTACTTC.

J is TRBJ1-2 and V is TRBV5-4; possible D gene TRBD1, 6 bases. V shed 5 bases and J shed 5 bases, with 16 bases lying between them. CDR3 length equals 14 residues. Per germline, CDR1 SGHNT and CDR2 YYREEE (reference sequence). CDR3 sequence (DNA): TGTGCCAGCAGGCGGCCGGGACAATTGTATGGCTACACCTTC. Residues: CASRRPGQLYGYTF.

V usage is TRBV9 and J usage is TRBJ2-3, with 7 nucleotides matching TRBD2. Germline V gene lookup returns CDR1 SGDLS and CDR2 YYNGEE. The V gene end was trimmed by 3 bases and the J gene end by 0 bases; junction bases not matched to a gene: 4. The CDR3 runs 15 residues. CDR3 nucleotide sequence: TGTGCCAGCAGCGCAACAGCGGGAAGCACAGATACGCAGTATTTT. Its translation is CASSATAGSTDTQYF.

The rearrangement uses TRBV7-6 and TRBJ2-5, with 10 bases aligning to TRBD2. V was clipped by 5 bases and J by 5 bases; unmatched bases: 5. This CDR3 spans 14 amino acids. Looked up from germline, CDR1 is SGHVS and CDR2 is FNYEAQ. CDR3 region: CASSRRAGGETQYF. CDR3 DNA: TGTGCCAGCAGCCGACGAGCGGGGGGGGAGACCCAGTACTTC.

This clone was observed a single time. CDR3 nucleotides: TGTGCCAGCTCCTCTGGGGGCGTCAGCACAGATACGCAGTATTTT. Its translation: CASSSGGVSTDTQYF. The chain couples TRBV28 to TRBJ2-3, with D possibly TRBD1 on 6 matching bases. V was cut by 8 bases and J by 0 bases, with 15 bases left in between. The CDR3 sequence is 15 residues long. Germline values: CDR1 MDHEN, CDR2 SYDVKM.

This sequence joins TRBV6-5 and TRBJ1-2; tentative D call: TRBD1 (5 bases). The CDR3 consists of 12 residues. CDR1 is MNHEY and CDR2 is SVGAGI in the germline V gene. V was shortened by 8 bases and J by 0 bases, with 7 bases between the two germline ends. This chain's CDR3 is CASAGANYGYTF. The CDR3, as DNA: TGTGCCAGCGCGGGGGCTAACTATGGCTACACCTTC.